Below, 13 T cell receptor beta chains from the same sample are listed, as sequenced in a study of neurological immune-mediated disorders. TCRdb re-called the 5' RACE reads through MiXCR, storing one row per CDR3 protein. The sample holds tens of thousands of distinct CDR3 sequences, roughly 13% seen once. Sequenced material: PBMCs. These receptors came from a woman in her forties or fifties with HTLV-1-associated myelopathy (HAM/TSP).

This clonotype was seen ten or more times. In DNA form, the CDR3 reads TGCGCCAGCAGCTTGGTTGCAGTTCCCCAAGAGACCCAGTACTTC. It specifies CASSLVAVPQETQYF. The genes are TRBV5-1 and TRBJ2-5; no definite D call. CDR1 is SGHRS, CDR2 YFSETQ, per germline. The CDR3 has 15 residues. With 0 bases removed from V and 1 base from J, the gap between germline ends came to 10 bases.

This clonotype has a count of ten or more. Sequence at one end of the junction differs from germline and may be a read error. The chain carries TRBV7-7 and TRBJ2-6, with D possibly TRBD2 on 6 matching bases. Germline assignment: CDR1 SSHAT and CDR2 FNYEAQ (reference sequence). CDR3 length: 16 residues. CDR3 protein: CASSLAVGRLANVLTF. In nucleotides, the CDR3 is TGTGCTAGCAGCTTAGCGGTGGGCAGGCTCGCCAACGTCCTGACTTTC.

This clonotype was observed at least ten times. The rearrangement links TRBV20-1 to TRBJ2-7, with D perhaps matching TRBD2 (6 bases). The V gene's germline CDR1 is DFQATT and CDR2 SNEGSKA (reference sequence). Deletions cut 3 bases from V and 4 bases from J, with 13 bases between. CDR3 length: 13 amino acids. This CDR3 reads CSASSGRGYEQYF. CDR3 nucleotide sequence: TGCAGTGCTAGCTCCGGGAGAGGGTACGAGCAGTACTTC.

This clonotype came up many times. The J gene is TRBJ1-6, the V gene TRBV7-8; weak D call: TRBD1 (5 bases). The ends were cut back, 5 bases at V and 4 bases at J, with 9 bases in the middle. Per the germline V gene, CDR1 is SGHVS and CDR2 is FQNEAQ. This CDR3 comprises 14 residues. CDR3 region: CASSPSGYNSPLHF. The CDR3 nucleotides are TGTGCCAGCAGCCCGTCAGGGTATAATTCACCCCTCCACTTT.

This clonotype was recorded many times. This chain uses TRBV5-1 with TRBJ2-4; D is ambiguous. Trimming took 2 bases from V and 7 from J, leaving 13 bases between them. This CDR3 spans 14 amino acids. Germline CDR1 reads SGHRS; CDR2 reads YFSETQ. The CDR3 sequence: CASSFGPISNIQYF. CDR3 nucleotide sequence: TGCGCCAGCAGCTTTGGGCCCATTTCTAACATTCAGTACTTC.

V gene TRBV9 combines with J gene TRBJ2-7; perhaps TRBD2 as D (6 bases). V was shortened by 2 bases and J by 3 bases, with 12 bases between the two germline ends. The CDR3 extends over 14 amino acids. Germline-derived CDR1 and CDR2 are SGDLS and YYNGEE. The CDR3 DNA reads as TGTGCCAGCAGCGTGGACTACGGGGGCTACGAGCAGTACTTC. Protein sequence: CASSVDYGGYEQYF.

This clonotype was observed many times. The chain carries TRBV7-2 and TRBJ1-5; no clear D gene. Between the trimmed V and J ends, which lost 3 bases and 1 base, there was a span of 7 bases. The CDR3 covers 14 residues. Germline loops: CDR1 SGHTA, CDR2 FQGNSA. The CDR3 loop reads CASSFGKSNQPQHF. CDR3 nucleotide sequence: TGTGCCAGCAGCTTTGGAAAAAGCAATCAGCCCCAGCATTTT.

This clonotype has a count of ten or more. This chain connects TRBV12-3 or TRBV12-4 to TRBJ2-1; no reliable D call. This CDR3 has 12 residues. Trimming shortened V by 2 bases and J by 4 bases, and 3 bases separated the two germline ends. For the CDR3, the DNA is TGTGCCAGCAGTTTATGGTACAATGAGCAGTTCTTC. This sequence encodes CASSLWYNEQFF.

About this clonotype itself: At one end, the junction sequence differs from germline, possibly due to a read error. J is TRBJ1-1 and V is TRBV29-1, with 10 bases that match TRBD1. There are 14 residues in the CDR3. Germline V gives CDR1 SQVTM, CDR2 ANQGSEA. CDR3 residues: CSVGTGDRNTEASF. In DNA, the CDR3 is TGCAGCGTCGGGACAGGGGACCGGAACACTGAAGCTTCATTT.

At least ten counts were recorded for this clonotype. The chain recombines TRBV10-3 with TRBJ2-6; maybe TRBD2 (6 bases). Germline V CDR1 and CDR2: ENHRY, SYGVKD. CDR3 length equals 17 residues. The germline V and J ends were trimmed by 6 bases and 0 bases, with 15 bases remaining between them. The CDR3 spells CAIRITGLPSGANVLTF. In nucleotides, the CDR3 is TGTGCCATCAGGATCACGGGACTGCCCTCTGGGGCCAACGTCCTGACTTTC.

The V gene is TRBV11-2, the J gene TRBJ2-5; D not resolved. The CDR3 length is 12 residues. Germline V gene sequence: CDR1 SGHAT, CDR2 FQNNGV. V was cut by 5 bases and J by 5 bases, with 9 bases left in between. The CDR3 DNA reads as TGTGCCAGCAGCCCTCGAACGGAGACCCAGTACTTC. The encoded protein is CASSPRTETQYF.

This clonotype was seen repeatedly, ten times or more. The chain uses TRBV9 and TRBJ2-1, with D perhaps matching TRBD1 or TRBD2 (5 bases each). Trimming cost V 0 bases and J 9 bases, with 16 bases left between them. The CDR3 consists of 15 residues. Germline CDR1 reads SGDLS; CDR2 reads YYNGEE. The chain's CDR3 is CASSVGSTPGTEQFF. CDR3 nucleotide sequence: TGTGCCAGCAGCGTAGGATCTACCCCTGGGACTGAGCAGTTCTTC. The whole variable domain, remainder taken from reference TRBV9 and TRBJ2-1, is DSGVTQTPKHLITATGQRVTLRCSPRSGDLSVYWYQQSLDQGLQFLIQYYNGEERAKGNILERFSAQQFPDLHSELNLSSLELGDSALYFCASSVGSTPGTEQFFGPGTRLTVL.

Ten or more counts support this clonotype. The chain couples TRBV11-2 to TRBJ2-7; maybe TRBD1 (5 bases). The V and J ends lost 1 base and 2 bases respectively, with 12 bases between them. This CDR3 has 15 residues. CDR1 and CDR2 from the germline V gene are SGHAT and FQNNGV. In DNA form, the CDR3 reads TGTGCCAGCAGCTTAGTTAGGGGATACGCCTACGAGCAGTACTTC. Translated: CASSLVRGYAYEQYF.